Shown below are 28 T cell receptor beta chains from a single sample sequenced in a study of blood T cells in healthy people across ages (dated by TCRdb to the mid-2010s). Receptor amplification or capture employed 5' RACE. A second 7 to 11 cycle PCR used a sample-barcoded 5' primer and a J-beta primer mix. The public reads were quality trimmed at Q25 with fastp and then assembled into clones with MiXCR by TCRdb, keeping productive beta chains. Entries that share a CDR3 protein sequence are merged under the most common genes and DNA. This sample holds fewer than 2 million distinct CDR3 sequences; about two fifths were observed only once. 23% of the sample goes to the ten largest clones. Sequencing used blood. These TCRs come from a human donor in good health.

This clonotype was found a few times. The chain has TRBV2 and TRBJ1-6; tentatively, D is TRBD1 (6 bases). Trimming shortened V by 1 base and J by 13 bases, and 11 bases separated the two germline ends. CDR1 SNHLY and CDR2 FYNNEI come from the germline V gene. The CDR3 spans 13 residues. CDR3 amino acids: CASSEGGARPLHF. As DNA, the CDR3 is TGTGCCAGCAGTGAAGGGGGGGCACGGCCCCTCCACTTT.

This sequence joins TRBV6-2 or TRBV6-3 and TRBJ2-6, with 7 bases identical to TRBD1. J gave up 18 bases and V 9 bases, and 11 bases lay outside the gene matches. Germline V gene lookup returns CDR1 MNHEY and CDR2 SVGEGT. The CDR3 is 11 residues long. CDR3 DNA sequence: TGTGCCAGGACCCTCAGGGGGACCCGGACTTTC. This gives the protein CARTLRGTRTF.

The CDR3 reads CASSQEVPGNSPLHF. As DNA, the CDR3 is TGTGCCAGCAGCCAAGAGGTGCCGGGTAATTCACCCCTCCACTTT. The chain combines TRBV14 with TRBJ1-6; D remains ambiguous. V was shortened by 0 bases and J by 6 bases, with 9 bases between the two germline ends. The CDR3 is 15 amino acids. Germline V CDR1 and CDR2: SGHDN, FVKESK.

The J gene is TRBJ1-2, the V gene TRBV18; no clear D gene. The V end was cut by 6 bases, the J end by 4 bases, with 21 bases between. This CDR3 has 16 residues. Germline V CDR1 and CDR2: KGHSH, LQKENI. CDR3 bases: TGTGCCAGCTCTCCGAATTTGATAGGAACTAGCTATGGCTACACCTTC. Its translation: CASSPNLIGTSYGYTF.

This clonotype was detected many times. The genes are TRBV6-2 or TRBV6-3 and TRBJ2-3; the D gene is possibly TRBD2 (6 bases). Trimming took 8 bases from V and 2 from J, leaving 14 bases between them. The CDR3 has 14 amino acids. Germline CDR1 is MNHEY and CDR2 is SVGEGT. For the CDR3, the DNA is TGTGCCAGCGGGAGGACTACAGTCACAGATACGCAGTATTTT. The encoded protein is CASGRTTVTDTQYF.

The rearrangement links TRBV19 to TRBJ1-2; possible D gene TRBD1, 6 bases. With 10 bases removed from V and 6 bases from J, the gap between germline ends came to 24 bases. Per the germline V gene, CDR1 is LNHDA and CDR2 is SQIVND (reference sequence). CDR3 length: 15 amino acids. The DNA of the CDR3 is TGTGCCACCGGAAGGGGTCTGGGGGCTTGGAATGGCTACACCTTC. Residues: CATGRGLGAWNGYTF.

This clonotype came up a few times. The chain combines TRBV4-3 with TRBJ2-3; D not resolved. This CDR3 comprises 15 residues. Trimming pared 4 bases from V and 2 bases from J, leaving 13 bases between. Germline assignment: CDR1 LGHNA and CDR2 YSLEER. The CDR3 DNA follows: TGCGCCAGCAGCCGAACGGAAGTAGCCACAGATACGCAGTATTTT. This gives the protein CASSRTEVATDTQYF.

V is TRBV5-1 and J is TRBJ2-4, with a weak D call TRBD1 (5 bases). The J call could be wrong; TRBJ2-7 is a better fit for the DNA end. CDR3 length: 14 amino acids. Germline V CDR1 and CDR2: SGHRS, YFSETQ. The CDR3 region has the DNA TGCGCCAGCAGCTTGGTTAGGGGCAGGACCGAGCAGTACTTC. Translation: CASSLVRGRTEQYF.

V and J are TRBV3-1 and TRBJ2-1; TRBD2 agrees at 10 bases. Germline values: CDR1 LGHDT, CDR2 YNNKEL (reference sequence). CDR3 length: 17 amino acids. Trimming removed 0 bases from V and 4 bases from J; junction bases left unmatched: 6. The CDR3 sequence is CASSQDASGGVYNEQFF. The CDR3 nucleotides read TGTGCCAGCAGCCAAGATGCTAGCGGGGGAGTTTACAATGAGCAGTTCTTC.

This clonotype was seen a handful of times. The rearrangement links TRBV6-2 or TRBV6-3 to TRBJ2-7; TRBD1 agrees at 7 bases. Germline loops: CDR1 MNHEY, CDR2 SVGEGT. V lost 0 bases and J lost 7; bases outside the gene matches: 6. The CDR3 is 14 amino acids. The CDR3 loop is CASSYSRQGWEQYF. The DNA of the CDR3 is TGTGCCAGCAGTTACTCCCGACAGGGCTGGGAGCAGTACTTC.

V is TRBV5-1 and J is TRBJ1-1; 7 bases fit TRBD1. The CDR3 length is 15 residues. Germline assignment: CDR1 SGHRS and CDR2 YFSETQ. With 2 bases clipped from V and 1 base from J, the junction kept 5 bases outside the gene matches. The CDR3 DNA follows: TGCGCCAGCAGCTTAGAGGGGGCACCGAACACTGAAGCTTTCTTT. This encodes CASSLEGAPNTEAFF.

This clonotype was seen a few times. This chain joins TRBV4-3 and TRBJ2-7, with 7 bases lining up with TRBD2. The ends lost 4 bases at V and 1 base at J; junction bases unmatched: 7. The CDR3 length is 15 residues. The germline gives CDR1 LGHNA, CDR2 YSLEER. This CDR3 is CASSRGVAGSYEQYF. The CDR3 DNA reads TGCGCCAGCAGCCGGGGGGTAGCGGGTTCCTACGAGCAGTACTTC.

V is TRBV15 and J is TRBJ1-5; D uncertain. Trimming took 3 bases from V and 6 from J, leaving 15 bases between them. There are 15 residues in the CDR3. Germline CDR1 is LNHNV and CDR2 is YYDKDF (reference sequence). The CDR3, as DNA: TGTGCCACCAGCAGTGAAGCCTCGGCGGGTCAGCCCCAGCATTTT. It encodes CATSSEASAGQPQHF.

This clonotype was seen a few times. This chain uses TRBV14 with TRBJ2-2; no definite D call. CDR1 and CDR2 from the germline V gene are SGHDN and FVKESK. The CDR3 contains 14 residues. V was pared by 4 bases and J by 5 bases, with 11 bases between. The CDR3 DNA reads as TGTGCCAGCAGCCGTGTAGTGCGGACCGGGGAGCTGTTTTTT. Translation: CASSRVVRTGELFF.

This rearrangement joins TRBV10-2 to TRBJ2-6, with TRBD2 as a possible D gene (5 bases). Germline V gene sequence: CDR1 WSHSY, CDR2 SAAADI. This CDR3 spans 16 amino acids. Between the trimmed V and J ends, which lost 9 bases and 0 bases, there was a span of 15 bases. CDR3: CARLGREISGANVLTF. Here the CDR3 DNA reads TGCGCCAGGCTAGGACGGGAAATCTCTGGGGCCAACGTCCTGACTTTC.

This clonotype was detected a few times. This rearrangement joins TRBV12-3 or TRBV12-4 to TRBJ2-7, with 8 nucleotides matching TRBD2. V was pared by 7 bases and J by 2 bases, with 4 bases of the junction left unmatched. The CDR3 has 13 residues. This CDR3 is CASTGGKPYEQYF. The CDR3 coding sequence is TGTGCCAGCACGGGGGGGAAACCCTACGAGCAGTACTTC.

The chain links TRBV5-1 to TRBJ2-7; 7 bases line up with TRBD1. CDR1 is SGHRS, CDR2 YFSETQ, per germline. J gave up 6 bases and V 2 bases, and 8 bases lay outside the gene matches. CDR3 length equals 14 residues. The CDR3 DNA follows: TGCGCCAGCAGCTTAGGGGGCTTTCCTTCCGAGCAGTACTTC. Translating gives CASSLGGFPSEQYF.

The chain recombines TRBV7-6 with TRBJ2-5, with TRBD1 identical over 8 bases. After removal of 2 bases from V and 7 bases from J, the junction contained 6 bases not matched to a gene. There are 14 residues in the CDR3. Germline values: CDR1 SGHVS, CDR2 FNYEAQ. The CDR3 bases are TGTGCCAGCAGCTTAAGGGACAGGTCCGGGACCCAGTACTTC. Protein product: CASSLRDRSGTQYF.

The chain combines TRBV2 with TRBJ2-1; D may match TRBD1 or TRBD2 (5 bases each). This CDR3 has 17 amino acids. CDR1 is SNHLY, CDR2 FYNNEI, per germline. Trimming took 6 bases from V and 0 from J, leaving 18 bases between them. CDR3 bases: TGTGCCAGCAGGGTAGATGGGGGTTCTAGCTCCTACAATGAGCAGTTCTTC. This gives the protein CASRVDGGSSSYNEQFF.

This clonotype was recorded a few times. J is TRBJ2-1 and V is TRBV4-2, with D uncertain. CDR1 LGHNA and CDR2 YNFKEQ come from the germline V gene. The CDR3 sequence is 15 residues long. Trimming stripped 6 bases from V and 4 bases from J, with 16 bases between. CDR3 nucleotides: TGTGCCAGCAGTTACTTCATGTTAGGGTACAATGAGCAGTTCTTC. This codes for CASSYFMLGYNEQFF.

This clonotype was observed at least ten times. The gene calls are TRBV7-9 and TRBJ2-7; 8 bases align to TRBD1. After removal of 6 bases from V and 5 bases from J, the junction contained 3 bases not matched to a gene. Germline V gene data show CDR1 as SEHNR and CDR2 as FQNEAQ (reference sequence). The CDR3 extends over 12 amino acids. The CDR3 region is CASSSGGDEQYF. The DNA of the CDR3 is TGTGCCAGCAGTTCAGGGGGCGACGAGCAGTACTTC.

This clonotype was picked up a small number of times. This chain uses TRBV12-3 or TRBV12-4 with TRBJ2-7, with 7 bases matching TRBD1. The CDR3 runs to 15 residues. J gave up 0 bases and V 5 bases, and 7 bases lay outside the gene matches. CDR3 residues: CASSRRDSHSYEQYF. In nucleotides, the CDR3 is TGTGCCAGCAGTAGACGGGACAGTCACTCCTACGAGCAGTACTTC.

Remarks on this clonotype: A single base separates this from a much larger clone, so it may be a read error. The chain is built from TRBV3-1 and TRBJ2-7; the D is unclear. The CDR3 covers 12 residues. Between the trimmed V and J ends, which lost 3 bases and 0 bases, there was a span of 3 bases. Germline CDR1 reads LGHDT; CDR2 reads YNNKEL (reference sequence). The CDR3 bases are TGTGCCAGCAGCCACCACTCCTACGAGCAGTACTTC. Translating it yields CASSHHSYEQYF.

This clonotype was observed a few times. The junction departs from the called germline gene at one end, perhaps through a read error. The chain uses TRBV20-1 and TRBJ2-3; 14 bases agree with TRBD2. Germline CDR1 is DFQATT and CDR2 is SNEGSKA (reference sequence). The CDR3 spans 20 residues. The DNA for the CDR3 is TGCAGTGCTAGAGAAGGAGGACTAGCGGGGGGCCTGATGATAACAGATACACAGTATTTT. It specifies CSAREGGLAGGLMITDTQYF.

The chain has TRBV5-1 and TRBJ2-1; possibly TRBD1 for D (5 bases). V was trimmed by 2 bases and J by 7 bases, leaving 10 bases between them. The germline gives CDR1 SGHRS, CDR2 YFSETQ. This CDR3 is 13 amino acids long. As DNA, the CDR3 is TGCGCCAGCAGCTTCGAAAGGGGAAATGAGCAGTTCTTC. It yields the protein CASSFERGNEQFF.

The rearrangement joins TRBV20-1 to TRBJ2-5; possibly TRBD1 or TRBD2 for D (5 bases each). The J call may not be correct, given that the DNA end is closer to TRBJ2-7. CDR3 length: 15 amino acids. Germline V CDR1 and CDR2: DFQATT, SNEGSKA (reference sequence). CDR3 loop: CSATSTGRGIYEQYF. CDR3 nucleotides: TGCAGTGCTACCAGTACGGGACGGGGCATCTACGAGCAGTACTTC.

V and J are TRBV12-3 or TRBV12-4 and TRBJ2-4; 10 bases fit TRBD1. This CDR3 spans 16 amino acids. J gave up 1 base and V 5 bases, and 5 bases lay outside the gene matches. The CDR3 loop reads CASSQTGGAAKNIQYF. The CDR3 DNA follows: TGTGCCAGCAGTCAGACAGGGGGCGCCGCCAAAAACATTCAGTACTTC.

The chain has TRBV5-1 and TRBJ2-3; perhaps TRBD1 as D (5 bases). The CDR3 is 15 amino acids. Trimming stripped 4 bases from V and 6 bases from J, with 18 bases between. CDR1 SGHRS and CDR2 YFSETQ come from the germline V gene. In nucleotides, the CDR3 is TGCGCCAGCAGCCCAGACAGCCCCAGGGTTGATACGCAGTATTTT. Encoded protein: CASSPDSPRVDTQYF.